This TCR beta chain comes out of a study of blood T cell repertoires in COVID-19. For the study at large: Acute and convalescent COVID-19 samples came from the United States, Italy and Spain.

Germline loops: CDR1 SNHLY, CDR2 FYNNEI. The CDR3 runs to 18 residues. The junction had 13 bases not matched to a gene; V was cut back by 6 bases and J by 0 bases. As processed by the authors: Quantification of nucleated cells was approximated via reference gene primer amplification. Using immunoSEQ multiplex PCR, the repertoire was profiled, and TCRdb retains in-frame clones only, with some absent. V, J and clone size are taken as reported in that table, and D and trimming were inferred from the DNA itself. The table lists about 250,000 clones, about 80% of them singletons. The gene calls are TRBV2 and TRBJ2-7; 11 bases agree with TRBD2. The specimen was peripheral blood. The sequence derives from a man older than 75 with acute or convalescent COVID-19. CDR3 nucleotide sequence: TGTGCCAGCAGGGATGGGATCCTAGCGGGGGGCAGCTCCTACGAGCAGTACTTC. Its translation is CASRDGILAGGSSYEQYF.